This TCR beta chain was recovered during a study of shared clonotypes between healthy human individuals. Splitting of each subset's genomic DNA was done evenly across several immunoSEQ plates. Assay used: immunoSEQ multiplex PCR; TCRdb lists only in-frame clones, some missing. The sample gives hundreds of thousands of clones, over 65% of which show up once; more than 1.5% is in the top ten. Study-wide results and caveats: In having few donors, the study represented limited genetic and exposure-history diversity. The generation probabilities recorded for non-shared clonotypes fell below those of clonotypes shared by all four donors.

Points on this clone: What it recognizes is unknown.

The CDR3 spans 14 residues. The V end lost 5 bases, the J end lost 6 bases, and 15 bases lay between the germline ends. CDR1 SGHVS and CDR2 FNYEAQ come from the germline V gene. The chain couples TRBV7-6 to TRBJ2-3; D is unclear. Sequenced material: memory CD4+ T cells sorted from blood. Subset of the sample: CD45RA-negative fraction. The receptor was isolated from a woman aged 25 to 39 in good health. The CDR3: CASSRNTPPDTQYF. The CDR3 bases are TGTGCCAGCAGCCGTAATACCCCACCCGATACGCAGTATTTT.